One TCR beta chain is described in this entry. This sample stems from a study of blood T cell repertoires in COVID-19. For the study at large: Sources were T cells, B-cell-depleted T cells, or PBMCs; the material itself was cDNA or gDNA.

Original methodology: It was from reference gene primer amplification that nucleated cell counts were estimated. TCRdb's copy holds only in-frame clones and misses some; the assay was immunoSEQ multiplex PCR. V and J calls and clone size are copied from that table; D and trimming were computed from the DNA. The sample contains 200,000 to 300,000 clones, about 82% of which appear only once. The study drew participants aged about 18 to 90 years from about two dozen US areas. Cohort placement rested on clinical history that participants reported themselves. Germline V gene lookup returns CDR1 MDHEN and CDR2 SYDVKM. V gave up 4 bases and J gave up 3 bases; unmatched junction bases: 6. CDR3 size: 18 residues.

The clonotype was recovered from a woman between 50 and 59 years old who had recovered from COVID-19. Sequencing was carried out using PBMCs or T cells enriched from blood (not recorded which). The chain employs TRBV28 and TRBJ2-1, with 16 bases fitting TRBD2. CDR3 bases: TGTGCCAGCAGTTCCCCGGGGACTAGCGGGAGGGTCTACAATGAGCAGTTCTTC. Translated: CASSSPGTSGRVYNEQFF.